This TCR beta chain was recorded in a study of Ad26.COV2.S vaccination and SARS-CoV-2 variants. Study-level findings and limits: It was found that vaccine and placebo recipients had similar non-spike TCR breadth. Individuals receiving vaccine had higher spike-specific TCR breadth than placebo recipients did. Analytic work on TCR breadth and depth might have understated the full extent of total T cell responses.

The CDR3 covers 13 residues. Germline V gene lookup returns CDR1 KGHSH and CDR2 LQKENI. V was clipped by 8 bases and J by 3 bases, with 14 bases between them. Treatment: 19 received Ad26.COV2.S at low or high dose, single or two shots; about five received placebo; per-sample allocation not given. The samples were gathered on day 63 after the first injection of vaccine or placebo. Immunization relied on an Ad26 vector, which expressed Wuhan-strain SARS-CoV-2 spike. Concerning this clone: Its cognate antigen is unknown.

This table comes from immunoSEQ multiplex PCR, and its TCRdb copy is limited to in-frame clones, with some not included. The repertoire holds 350,000 to 550,000 clones, with 89% as singletons. Sequencing used peripheral blood, obtained in a trial of Ad26.COV2.S vaccine versus placebo. This TCR was recovered from a person between 18 and 60 years old who received the Ad26.COV2.S COVID-19 vaccine or a placebo. The J gene is TRBJ2-7, the V gene TRBV18; tentatively, D is TRBD2 (6 bases). CDR3 loop: CASAGSGDYEQYF. In nucleotides, the CDR3 is TGTGCCAGCGCGGGTAGCGGAGACTACGAGCAGTACTTC.